Listed below are T cell receptor beta chains from one sample, sequenced in a study of identical twins. One entry per CDR3 protein, called by TCRdb with MiXCR from the 5' RACE reads. The table shows more than 350,000 distinct CDR3 sequences, with roughly 10% occurring only once. Sequenced: naive T cells sorted from blood. These receptors came from a woman aged 50 to 65 in good health. The CDR3 runs from the conserved cysteine through the conserved F or W. Each record gives: clone size, V gene, J gene, CDR3 protein. Rows give clone size only sometimes, using once, few, many, or a class for an expanded clone.

>few|TRBV9|TRBJ2-1
CASSVAGLAGGGDNEQFF
>many|TRBV29-1|TRBJ2-1
CSVEIGRAEFTFNEQFF
>few|TRBV6-4|TRBJ2-2
CASSVDGQVGELFF
>few|TRBV7-2|TRBJ2-1
CASSLEGGGLTYNEQFF
>many|TRBV6-5|TRBJ2-2
CASRTGFGYTGELFF
>few|TRBV20-1|TRBJ2-5
CSARDLALAGRQETQYF
>many|TRBV29-1|TRBJ2-5
CSVQGGAMETQYF
>few|TRBV9|TRBJ1-2
CASSVEQGAYGYTF
>.|TRBV19|TRBJ2-5
CASSIGYEETQYF
>.|TRBV4-1|TRBJ2-7
CASSPGQGGQYF
>few|TRBV7-9|TRBJ2-2
CASSLYGGARESTGELFF
>.|TRBV10-3|TRBJ2-3
CATLAVDTQYF
>few|TRBV5-1|TRBJ1-1
CASSLDLPGGMNTEAFF
>few|TRBV5-1|TRBJ1-1
CASSLARQGEAFF
>few|TRBV4-2|TRBJ1-6
CASSLKPGTGPCIGNSPLHF
>many|TRBV7-2|TRBJ1-2
CASSLELMVGGYTF
>.|TRBV12-3/TRBV12-4|TRBJ2-5
CASSFEGKETQYF
>.|TRBV27|TRBJ1-4
CASSPVRVEGPNEKLFF
>.|TRBV2|TRBJ1-1
CASKRGQLTEAFF
>.|TRBV5-1|TRBJ2-3
CASSLKGGADTQYF
>many|TRBV12-3/TRBV12-4|TRBJ2-1
CASSLAARTSGSNEQFF
>many|TRBV27|TRBJ1-1
CASSTTGYTEAFF
>many|TRBV29-1|TRBJ1-1
CSDGTSIEAFF
>.|TRBV5-1|TRBJ2-7
CASSGGGGYEQYF
>.|TRBV7-9|TRBJ1-1
CASSWGDGAFF
>.|TRBV3-1|TRBJ2-2
CASSQIGELFF
>.|TRBV5-6|TRBJ2-7
CASSRNWDEQYF
>many|TRBV20-1|TRBJ2-3
CSASPTSGRRTDTQYF
>.|TRBV24-1|TRBJ2-3
CATSDHTGLLGDTQYF
>.|TRBV29-1|TRBJ2-7
CSVERNKNEQYF
>few|TRBV12-3/TRBV12-4|TRBJ2-7
CASSAKYEQYF
>few|TRBV27|TRBJ2-1
CASSFPGGTQFF
>few|TRBV7-3|TRBJ2-3
CASTNGGTDTQYF
>.|TRBV7-9|TRBJ2-1
CASSYSVAGANEQFF
>.|TRBV7-9|TRBJ1-1
CASSLFGRLMNTEAFF
>many|TRBV5-1|TRBJ2-2
CASSLGEQRSTGELFF
>.|TRBV4-2|TRBJ2-2
CASSQEGRRNTGELFF